The sequence of this TCR beta chain was determined in a study of blood T cells in healthy people across ages. Study-level findings and limits: Diversity was estimated from one million T cells, and these estimates were considered underestimates. In long-lived donors, naive CD4+ cell counts and diversity exceeded those of aged donors. Among T cells, TCR beta diversity per million cells dropped roughly linearly as age rose.

This CDR3 contains 15 residues. Trimming cost V 2 bases and J 5 bases, with 10 bases left between them. Using a J-beta primer mix together with a sample-barcoded 5' primer, a second PCR was run for about 6 to 11 cycles. TCRdb re-called the 5' RACE reads through MiXCR, storing one row per CDR3 protein. The sample holds 850,000 to 1,100,000 distinct CDR3 sequences, around two fifths seen once. With respect to this clonotype: Its antigen is undetermined.

This TCR was sampled from a man aged 18-30 years in good health. The sample was blood. The V gene is TRBV12-3 or TRBV12-4, the J gene TRBJ1-6; D is perhaps TRBD1 (5 bases). The CDR3 nucleotides are TGTGCCAGCAGTTTACAGGGCTACAATAATTCACCCCTCCACTTT. Protein product: CASSLQGYNNSPLHF.